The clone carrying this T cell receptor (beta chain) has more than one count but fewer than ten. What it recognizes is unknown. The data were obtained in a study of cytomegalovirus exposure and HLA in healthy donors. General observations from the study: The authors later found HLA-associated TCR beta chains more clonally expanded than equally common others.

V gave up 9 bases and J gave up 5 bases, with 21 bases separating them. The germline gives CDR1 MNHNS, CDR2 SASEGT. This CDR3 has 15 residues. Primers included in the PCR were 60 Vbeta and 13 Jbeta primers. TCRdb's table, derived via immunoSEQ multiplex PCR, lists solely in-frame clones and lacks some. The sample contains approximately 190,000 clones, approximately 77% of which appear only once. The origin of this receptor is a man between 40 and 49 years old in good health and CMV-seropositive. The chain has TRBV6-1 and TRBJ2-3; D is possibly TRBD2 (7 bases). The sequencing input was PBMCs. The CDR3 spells CASETSSGGGDTQYF. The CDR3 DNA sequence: TGTGCCAGTGAGACTAGCAGTGGGGGCGGAGATACGCAGTATTTT.